This record looks at one T cell receptor beta chain sequence and its context. This entry is derived from a study of tumor T cells in aggressive B-cell lymphoma. Trimming cost V 0 bases and J 5 bases; bases outside gene matches: 3. The CDR3 is 15 amino acids. Germline CDR1 and CDR2: SGHNT and YENEEA. The repertoire was sequenced with immunoSEQ multiplex PCR; TCRdb's copy has only in-frame clones and lacks some. The repertoire holds around 2,000 clones, approximately 95% seen once, with 7% to 8.5% in the top ten. The chain uses TRBV11-3 and TRBJ2-2, with 7 bases aligning to TRBD1. The sequencing sample was made of tumor tissue. This TCR came from an adult with diffuse large B cell lymphoma. CDR3 coding DNA: TGTGCCAGCAGCTTAGATAGGGGGCAGACCGGGGAGCTGTTTTTT. Its protein is CASSLDRGQTGELFF.